This TCR beta chain was captured in a study of T cells in Graves' hyperthyroidism and ophthalmopathy (dated by TCRdb to about 2019). Study-wide context: Peripheral blood samples were taken at initial diagnosis, before any treatment was given. TCR V-J signatures able to tell the groups apart were searched for in a discovery cohort of 95 to 100 patients, of whom roughly 42 had Graves' ophthalmopathy and around 57 had stable Graves' hyperthyroidism. Whether ophthalmopathy could be predicted prospectively was tested in an independent validation cohort made up of under 20 hyperthyroidism patients plus 17 patients who later progressed to ophthalmopathy. The 100 discovery patients were randomly split 7:3 into training and test sets. In roughly six Graves' hyperthyroidism patients, the study also compared T-cell repertoires from thyroid tissue with T-cell repertoires from blood. After blood sampling, hyperthyroidism patients were treated with methimazole at a starting dose of 30 mg daily, and ophthalmopathy patients were treated with high-dose intravenous methylprednisolone. The paper describes TCR Vbeta CDR3 sequencing of roughly 130 peripheral blood samples, made up of about 41 ophthalmopathy patients, over 70 hyperthyroidism patients and about 17 progressor patients. Broad study findings and their caveats: In validation, progression to ophthalmopathy was predicted by the model with roughly 71% sensitivity and around 76% specificity, a median of roughly 6.4 months before onset. In cross-validation, a model built on a 13 V-J signature told ophthalmopathy apart from stable hyperthyroidism with under 90% sensitivity and roughly 83% specificity, and in testing the same model reached 80%/75%. Most expanded thyroid clonotypes (frequency above 0.001) were also detected in blood, suggesting blood repertoires may reflect thyroid immune responses. Sample size was not statistically predetermined, and blinding of investigators to group allocation was not performed.

Ophthalmopathy patients had moderately to severely active disease, with a Clinical Activity Score of 3 or more, a NOSPECS grade of 4 or more, and a disease duration of less than 3 months. The study excluded patients with uncontrolled infections, other autoimmune diseases, pregnancy or lactation. Diagnoses were based on clinical symptoms, serum thyroxine and TRAb, thyroid ultrasound and orbital computed tomography. PBMCs were separated from roughly 10 ml of fresh peripheral blood using Ficoll-Paque density gradient centrifugation. Trizol reagent was used to extract total RNA, and RNA quality was then checked on an Agilent 2100 Bioanalyzer. CDR1 SGHTA and CDR2 FQGNSA were looked up in the germline V gene. The germline V end is reduced by 5 bases and the J end by 0 bases; junction bases left unmatched: 10. The CDR3 starts with the cysteine, ends with the phenylalanine, and has 16 residues. Kept here is only the CDR3 DNA, which spans 48 bases and is read in frame from base 1.

TCR beta CDR3 regions were amplified from RNA transcripts. For the first round of RT-PCR on the TCR CDR3, the HTBI primer set was used together with the Qiagen OneStep RT-PCR kit. Libraries were constructed in a second round of multiplex PCR, after which size selection and purification were carried out. Libraries were sequenced paired-end with 100 bp reads on an Illumina HiSeq2000. For the original study's pipeline: SOAPnuke was used to process the raw data, throwing out any read that contained adapters or uncalled bases, had a mean Phred below 15, or lacked an exact constant-primer or identifier match. COPE v1.2.5 was used to merge high-quality paired reads, and clonotypes were defined as unique nucleotide sequences. MiTCR v1.1 was used to align clonotypes to the IMGT TRBV, TRBD and TRBJ reference segments. Analysis was restricted to V-J combinations with a frequency above 0.0001, which covered roughly 99% of repertoires. A TCS score was defined as the ratio between F50 (clonal expansion) and ExV (chaos), using BLOSUM62-based TCRdist between CDR3 peptides within each V-J. Welch's t-statistics and random forest reduced some 510 V-J features to around 14, which were used in a naive Bayes classifier (R e1071). TCRdb redid the processing of the public reads, applying fastp at Q25 and MiXCR, and retained in-frame beta chains. Rows with one shared CDR3 protein collapse into an entry with the most common genes and DNA. The V and J calls and clone size are TCRdb's, not the authors'. Here the sample has approximately 600,000 distinct CDR3 sequences; about 20% occur a single time. The ten largest clones represent about 34% of the sample.

A remark on this clonotype: It has no known antigen specificity. No much larger clone is present one base from it, and per-base qualities are unavailable.

The chain is made from TRBV7-2 and TRBJ2-7; TRBD2 matches 7 bases in the middle. Material for sequencing was blood. The clonotype comes from a man younger than 40 with Graves' ophthalmopathy. Here the CDR3 is given as CASSPVAGLSSYEQYF. The bases read TGTGCCAGCAGCCCCGTAGCGGGCCTCAGCTCCTACGAGCAGTACTTC.